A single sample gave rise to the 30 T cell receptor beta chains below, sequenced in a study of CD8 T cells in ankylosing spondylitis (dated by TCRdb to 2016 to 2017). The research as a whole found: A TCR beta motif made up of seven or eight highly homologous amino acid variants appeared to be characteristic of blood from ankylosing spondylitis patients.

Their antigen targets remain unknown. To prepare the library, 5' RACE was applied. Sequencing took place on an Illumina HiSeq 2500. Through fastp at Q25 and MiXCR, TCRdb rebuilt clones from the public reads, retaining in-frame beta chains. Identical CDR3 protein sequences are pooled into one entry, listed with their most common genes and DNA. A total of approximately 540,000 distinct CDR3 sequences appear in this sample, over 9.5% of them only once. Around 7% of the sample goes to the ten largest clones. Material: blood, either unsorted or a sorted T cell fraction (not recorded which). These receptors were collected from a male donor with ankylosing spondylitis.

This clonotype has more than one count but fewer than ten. CDR3 sequence reads: CASSGSGPRRSYNEQFF. The CDR3 DNA reads TGTGCCAGCAGCGGATCAGGTCCCCGTCGGTCCTACAATGAGCAGTTCTTC. The rearrangement uses TRBV9 and TRBJ2-1, with D unresolved. The ends were cut back, 3 bases at V and 1 base at J, with 17 bases in the middle. Germline V gene sequence: CDR1 SGDLS, CDR2 YYNGEE. This CDR3 is 17 amino acids long.

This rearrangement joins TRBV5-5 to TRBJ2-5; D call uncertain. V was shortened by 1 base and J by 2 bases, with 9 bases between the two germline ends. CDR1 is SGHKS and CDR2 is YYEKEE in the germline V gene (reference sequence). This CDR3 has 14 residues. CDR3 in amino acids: CASSLIGPQETQYF. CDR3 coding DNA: TGTGCCAGCAGCTTGATAGGGCCGCAAGAGACCCAGTACTTC. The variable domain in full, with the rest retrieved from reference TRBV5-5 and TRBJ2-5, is DAGVTQSPTHLIKTRGQQVTLRCSPISGHKSVSWYQQVLGQGPQFIFQYYEKEERGRGNFPDRFSARQFPNYSSELNVNALLLGDSALYLCASSLIGPQETQYFGPGTRLLVL.

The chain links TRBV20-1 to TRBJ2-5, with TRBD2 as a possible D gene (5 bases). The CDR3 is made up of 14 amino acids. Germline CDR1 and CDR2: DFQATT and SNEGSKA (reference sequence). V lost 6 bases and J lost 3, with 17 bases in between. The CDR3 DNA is TGCAGTGCCCCCGGCACTAGACCCGAAGAGACCCAGTACTTC. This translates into CSAPGTRPEETQYF.

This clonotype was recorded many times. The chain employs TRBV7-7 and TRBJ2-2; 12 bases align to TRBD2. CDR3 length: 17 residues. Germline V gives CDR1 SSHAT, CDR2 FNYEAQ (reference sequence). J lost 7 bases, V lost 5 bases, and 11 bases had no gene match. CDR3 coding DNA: TGTGCCAGCAGCCCTCAGACTAGCGGGAGTGAAGTCGGGGAGCTGTTTTTT. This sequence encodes CASSPQTSGSEVGELFF.

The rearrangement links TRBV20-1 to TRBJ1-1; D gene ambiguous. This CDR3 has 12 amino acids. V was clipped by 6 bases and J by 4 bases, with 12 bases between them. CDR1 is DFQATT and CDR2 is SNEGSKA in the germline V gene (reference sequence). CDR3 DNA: TGCAGTGCCATCCCCAGGAGCACTGAAGCTTTCTTT. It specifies CSAIPRSTEAFF.

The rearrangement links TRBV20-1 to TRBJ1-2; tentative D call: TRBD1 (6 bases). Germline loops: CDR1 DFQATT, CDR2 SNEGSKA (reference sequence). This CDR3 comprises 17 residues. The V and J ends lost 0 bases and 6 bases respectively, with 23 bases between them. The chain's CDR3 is CSARDQKGVIIGDGYTF. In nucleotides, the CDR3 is TGCAGTGCTAGAGATCAGAAGGGGGTGATAATCGGGGATGGCTACACCTTC.

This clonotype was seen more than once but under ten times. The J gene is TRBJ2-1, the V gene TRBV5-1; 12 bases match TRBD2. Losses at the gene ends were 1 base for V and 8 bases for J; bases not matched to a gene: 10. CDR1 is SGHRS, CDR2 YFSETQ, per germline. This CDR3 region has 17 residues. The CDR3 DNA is TGCGCCAGCAGCTTGAGGAGGGCTAGCGGGAGGGCTGATGAGCAGTTCTTC. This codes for CASSLRRASGRADEQFF.

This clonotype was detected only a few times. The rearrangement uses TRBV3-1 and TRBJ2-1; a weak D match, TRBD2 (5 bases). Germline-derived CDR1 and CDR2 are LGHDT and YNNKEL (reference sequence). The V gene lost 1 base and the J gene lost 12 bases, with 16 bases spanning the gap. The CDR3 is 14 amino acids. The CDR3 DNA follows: TGTGCCAGCAGCCAAGGGTCCCGGGGTGCGGTGCAGTTCTTC. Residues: CASSQGSRGAVQFF.

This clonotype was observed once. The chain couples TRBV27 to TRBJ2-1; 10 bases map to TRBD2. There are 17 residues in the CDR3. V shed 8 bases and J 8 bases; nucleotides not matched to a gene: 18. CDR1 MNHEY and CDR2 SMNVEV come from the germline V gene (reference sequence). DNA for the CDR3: TGTGCCAGCGGACCACAGTTTATACCTAGCGGGAGTGATGAGCAGTTCTTC. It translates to CASGPQFIPSGSDEQFF.

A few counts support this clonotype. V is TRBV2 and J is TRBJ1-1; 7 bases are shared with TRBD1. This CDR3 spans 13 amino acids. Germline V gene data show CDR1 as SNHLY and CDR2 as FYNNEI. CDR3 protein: CALQGLSITEAFF. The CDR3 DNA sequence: TGTGCTTTACAGGGGCTCTCAATCACTGAAGCTTTCTTT.

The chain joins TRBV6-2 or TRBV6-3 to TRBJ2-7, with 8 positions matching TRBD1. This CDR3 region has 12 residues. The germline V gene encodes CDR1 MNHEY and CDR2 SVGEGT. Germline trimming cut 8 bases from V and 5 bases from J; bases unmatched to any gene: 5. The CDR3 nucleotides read TGTGCCAGCCGTGACAGGGGTGACGAGCAGTACTTC. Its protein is CASRDRGDEQYF.

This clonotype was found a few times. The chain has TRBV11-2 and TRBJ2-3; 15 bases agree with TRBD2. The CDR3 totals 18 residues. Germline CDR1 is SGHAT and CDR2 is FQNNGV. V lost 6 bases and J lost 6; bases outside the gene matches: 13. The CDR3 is CASSRTSGRARSGDTQYF. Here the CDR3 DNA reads TGTGCCAGCAGTAGGACTAGCGGGAGGGCCCGATCGGGGGATACGCAGTATTTT.

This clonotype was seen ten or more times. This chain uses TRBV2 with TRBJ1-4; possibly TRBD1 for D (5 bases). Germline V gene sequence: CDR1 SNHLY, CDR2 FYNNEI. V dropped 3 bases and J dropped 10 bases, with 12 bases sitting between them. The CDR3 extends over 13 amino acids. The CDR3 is CASSDVRAGKLFF. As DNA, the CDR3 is TGTGCCAGCAGTGATGTCAGGGCCGGAAAACTGTTTTTT.

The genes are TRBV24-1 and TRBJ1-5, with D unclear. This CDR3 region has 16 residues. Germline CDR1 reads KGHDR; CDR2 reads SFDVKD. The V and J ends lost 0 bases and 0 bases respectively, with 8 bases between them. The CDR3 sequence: CATSDLNHHSNQPQHF. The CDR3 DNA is TGTGCCACCAGTGATTTGAATCATCATAGCAATCAGCCCCAGCATTTT.

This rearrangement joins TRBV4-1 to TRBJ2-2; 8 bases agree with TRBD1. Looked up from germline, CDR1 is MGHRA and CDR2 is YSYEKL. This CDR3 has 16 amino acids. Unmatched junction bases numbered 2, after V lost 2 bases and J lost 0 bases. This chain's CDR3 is CASSQRTGTNTGELFF. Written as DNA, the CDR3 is TGCGCCAGCAGCCAACGGACAGGGACGAACACCGGGGAGCTGTTTTTT.

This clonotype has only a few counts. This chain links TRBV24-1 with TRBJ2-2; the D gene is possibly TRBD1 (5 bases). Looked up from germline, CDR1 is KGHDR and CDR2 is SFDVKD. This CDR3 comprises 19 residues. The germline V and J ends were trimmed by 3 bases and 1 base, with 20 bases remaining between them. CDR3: CATSDPALNEGVNTGELFF. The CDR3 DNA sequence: TGTGCCACCAGTGATCCGGCTTTAAACGAAGGGGTGAACACCGGGGAGCTGTTTTTT.

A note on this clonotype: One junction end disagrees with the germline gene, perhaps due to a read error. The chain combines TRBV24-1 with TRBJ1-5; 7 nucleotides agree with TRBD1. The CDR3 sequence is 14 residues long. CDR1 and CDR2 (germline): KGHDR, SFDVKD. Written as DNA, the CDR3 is TGTGCCACCAGTGAGGCGACAGGGAGGCAGCCCCAGCGTTTT. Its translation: CATSEATGRQPQRF.

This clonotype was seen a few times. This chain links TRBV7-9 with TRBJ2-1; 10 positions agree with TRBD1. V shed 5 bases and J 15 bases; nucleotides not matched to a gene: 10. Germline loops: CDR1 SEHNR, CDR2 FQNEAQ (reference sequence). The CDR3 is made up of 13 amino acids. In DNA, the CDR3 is TGTGCCAGCAGCCGGGACCCGGGACAGGGGTCGTTCTTC. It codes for CASSRDPGQGSFF.

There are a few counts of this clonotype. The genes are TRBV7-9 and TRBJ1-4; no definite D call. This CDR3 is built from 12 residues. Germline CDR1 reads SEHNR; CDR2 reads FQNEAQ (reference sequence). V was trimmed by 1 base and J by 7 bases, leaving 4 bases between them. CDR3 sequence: CASSLGSEKLFF. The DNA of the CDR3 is TGTGCCAGCAGCTTAGGCAGTGAAAAACTGTTTTTT.

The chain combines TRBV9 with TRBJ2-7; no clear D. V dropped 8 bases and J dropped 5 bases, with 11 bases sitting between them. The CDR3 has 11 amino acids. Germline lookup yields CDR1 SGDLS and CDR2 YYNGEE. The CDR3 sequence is CASPQYDEQYF. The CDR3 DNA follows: TGTGCCAGTCCCCAGTACGACGAGCAGTACTTC.

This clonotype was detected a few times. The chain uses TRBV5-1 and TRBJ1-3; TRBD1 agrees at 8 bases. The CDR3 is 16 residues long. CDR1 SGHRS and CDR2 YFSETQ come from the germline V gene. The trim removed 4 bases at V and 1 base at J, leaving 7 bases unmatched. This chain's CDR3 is CASSRTGTGSGNTIYF. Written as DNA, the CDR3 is TGCGCCAGCAGCCGTACAGGGACAGGATCTGGAAACACCATATATTTT.

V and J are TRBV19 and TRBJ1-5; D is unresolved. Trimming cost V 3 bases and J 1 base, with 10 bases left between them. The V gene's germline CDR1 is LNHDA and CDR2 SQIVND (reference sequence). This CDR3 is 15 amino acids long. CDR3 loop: CASSIYGESNQPQHF. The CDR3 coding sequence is TGTGCCAGTAGTATCTATGGGGAGAGCAATCAGCCCCAGCATTTT.

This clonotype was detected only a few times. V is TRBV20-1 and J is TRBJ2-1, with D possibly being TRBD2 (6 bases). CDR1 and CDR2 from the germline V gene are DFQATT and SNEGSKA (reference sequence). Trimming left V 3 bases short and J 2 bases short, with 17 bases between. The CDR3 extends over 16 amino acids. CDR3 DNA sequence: TGCAGTGCTAGCGGGAGAGGTGGGGGGACCTACAATGAGCAGTTCTTC. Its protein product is CSASGRGGGTYNEQFF.

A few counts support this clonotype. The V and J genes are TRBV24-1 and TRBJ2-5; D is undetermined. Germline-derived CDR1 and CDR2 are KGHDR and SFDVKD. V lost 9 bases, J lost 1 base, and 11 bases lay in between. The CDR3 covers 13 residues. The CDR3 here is CATQHSFQETQYF. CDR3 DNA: TGTGCCACCCAACACAGCTTCCAAGAGACCCAGTACTTC.

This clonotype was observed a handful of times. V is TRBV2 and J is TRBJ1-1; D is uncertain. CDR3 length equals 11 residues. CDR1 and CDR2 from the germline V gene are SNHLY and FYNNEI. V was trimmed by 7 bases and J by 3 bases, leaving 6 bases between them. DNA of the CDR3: TGTGCCAGCATCCCGTACACTGAAGCTTTCTTT. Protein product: CASIPYTEAFF.

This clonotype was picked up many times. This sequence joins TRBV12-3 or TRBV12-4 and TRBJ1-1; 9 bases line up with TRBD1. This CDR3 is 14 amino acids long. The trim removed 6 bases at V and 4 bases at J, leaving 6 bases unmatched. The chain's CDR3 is CASSLTGGGTEAFF. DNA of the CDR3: TGTGCCAGCAGCTTGACAGGGGGGGGCACTGAAGCTTTCTTT.

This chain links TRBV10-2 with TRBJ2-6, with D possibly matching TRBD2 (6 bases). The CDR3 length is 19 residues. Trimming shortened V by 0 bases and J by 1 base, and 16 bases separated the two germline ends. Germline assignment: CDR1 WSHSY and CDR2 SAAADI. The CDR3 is CASSESKWHAGSGANVLTF. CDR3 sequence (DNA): TGCGCCAGCAGTGAGTCGAAGTGGCACGCGGGATCTGGGGCCAACGTCCTGACTTTC.

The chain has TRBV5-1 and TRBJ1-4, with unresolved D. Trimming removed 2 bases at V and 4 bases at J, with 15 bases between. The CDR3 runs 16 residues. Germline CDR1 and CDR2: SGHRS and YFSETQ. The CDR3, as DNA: TGCGCCAGCAGCTTTTCGTACGGGGTTTATAATGAAAAACTGTTTTTT. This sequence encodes CASSFSYGVYNEKLFF.

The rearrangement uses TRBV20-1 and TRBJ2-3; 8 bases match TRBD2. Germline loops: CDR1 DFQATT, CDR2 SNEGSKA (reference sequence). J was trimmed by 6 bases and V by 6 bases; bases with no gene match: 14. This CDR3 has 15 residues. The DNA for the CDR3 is TGCAGTGCCCCCCCGGGCAGCGGGAGTTCGGATACGCAGTATTTT. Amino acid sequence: CSAPPGSGSSDTQYF.

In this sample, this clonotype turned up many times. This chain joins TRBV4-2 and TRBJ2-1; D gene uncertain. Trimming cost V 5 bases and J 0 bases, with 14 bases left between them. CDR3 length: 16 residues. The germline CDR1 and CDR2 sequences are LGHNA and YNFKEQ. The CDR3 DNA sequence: TGTGCCAGCAGCTCCGATGGCCCGAGCTCCTACAATGAGCAGTTCTTC. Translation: CASSSDGPSSYNEQFF.